This T cell receptor (beta chain) is from a study of T-cell reconstitution after alpha-beta-depleted transplantation in children. The TCRbeta library incorporated unique molecular identifiers. MiXCR was run by TCRdb on the PCR reads, yielding one entry per CDR3 protein. The data contain over 550,000 distinct CDR3 sequences, about 10% of them seen just once; the ten biggest clones take up about 4.3%. Germline V CDR1 and CDR2: DFQATT, SNEGSKA (reference sequence). V gave up 0 bases and J gave up 3 bases, with 15 bases separating them. This CDR3 region has 16 residues. Sequencing was performed on PBMCs from the stem cell graft donor, taken from the stem cell graft. This chain uses TRBV20-1 with TRBJ1-5; D possibly corresponds to TRBD1 (6 bases). This receptor was identified in a human donor who donated a stem cell graft to a child with acute myeloid leukemia. The CDR3 reads CSARDWGQGYNQPQHF. The CDR3 coding sequence is TGCAGTGCTAGAGATTGGGGGCAGGGGTACAATCAGCCCCAGCATTTT.